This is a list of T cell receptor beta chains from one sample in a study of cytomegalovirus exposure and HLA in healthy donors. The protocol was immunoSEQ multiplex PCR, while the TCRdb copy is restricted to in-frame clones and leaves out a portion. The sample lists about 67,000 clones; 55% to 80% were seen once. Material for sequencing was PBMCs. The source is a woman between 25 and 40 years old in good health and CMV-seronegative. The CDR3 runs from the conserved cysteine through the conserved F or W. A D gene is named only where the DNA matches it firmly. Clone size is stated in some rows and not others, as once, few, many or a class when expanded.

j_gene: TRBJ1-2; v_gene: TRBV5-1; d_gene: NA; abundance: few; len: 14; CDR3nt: TGCGCCAGCAGCTTGTCCGGGACATGGATAGGCTACACCTTC; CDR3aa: CASSLSGTWIGYTF
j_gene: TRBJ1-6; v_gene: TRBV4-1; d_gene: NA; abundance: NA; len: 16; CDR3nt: TGCGCCAGCAGCCAAGTGCGGGGTTCCTATAATTCACCCCTCCACTTT; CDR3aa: CASSQVRGSYNSPLHF
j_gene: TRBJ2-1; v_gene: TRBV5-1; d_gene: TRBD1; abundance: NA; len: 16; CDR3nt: TGCGCCAGCAGCTTCCCATTGCAGGGGGCATGGAATGAGCAGTTCTTC; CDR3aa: CASSFPLQGAWNEQFF
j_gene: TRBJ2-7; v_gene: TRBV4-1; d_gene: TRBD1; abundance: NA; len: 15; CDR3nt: TGCGCCGGCAGCCAAACCCCGGGACAGGGGGCCGAGCAGTACTTC; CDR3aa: CAGSQTPGQGAEQYF
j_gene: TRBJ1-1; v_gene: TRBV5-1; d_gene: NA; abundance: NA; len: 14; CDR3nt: TGCGCCAGCAGCTTGGTAGGGGTTGGCACTGAAGCTTTCTTT; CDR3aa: CASSLVGVGTEAFF
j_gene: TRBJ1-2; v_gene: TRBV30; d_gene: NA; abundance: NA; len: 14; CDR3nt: TGTGCCTACGGGGGCGGGGGGCAGAAGGGTGGCTACACCTTC; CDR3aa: CAYGGGGQKGGYTF
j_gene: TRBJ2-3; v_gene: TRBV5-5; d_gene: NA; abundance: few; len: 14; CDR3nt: TGTGCCAGCAGCTTGTTGCTAGCGCAAGATACGCAGTATTTT; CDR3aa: CASSLLLAQDTQYF
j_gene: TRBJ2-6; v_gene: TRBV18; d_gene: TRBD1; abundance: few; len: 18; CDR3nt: TGTGCCAGCTCACCACCCTTCAGGGGGACCTCTGGGGCCAACGTCCTGACTTTC; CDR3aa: CASSPPFRGTSGANVLTF
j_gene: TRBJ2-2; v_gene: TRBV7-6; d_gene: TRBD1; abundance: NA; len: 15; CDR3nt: TGTGCCAGCAGCCGTCGGGACAGGGGGACCGGGGAGCTGTTTTTT; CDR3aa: CASSRRDRGTGELFF
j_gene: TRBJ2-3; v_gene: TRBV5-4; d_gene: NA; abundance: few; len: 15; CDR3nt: TGTGCCAGCAGCTCGTGGGGGGGCCGAACAGATACGCAGTATTTT; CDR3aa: CASSSWGGRTDTQYF
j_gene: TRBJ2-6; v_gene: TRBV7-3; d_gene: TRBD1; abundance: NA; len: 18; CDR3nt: TGTGCCAGCAGCCCGTCGGGGACAGGGCGCTCTGGGGCCAACGTCCTGACTTTC; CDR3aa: CASSPSGTGRSGANVLTF
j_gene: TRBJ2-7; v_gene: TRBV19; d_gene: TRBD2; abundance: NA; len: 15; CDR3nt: TGTGCCAGTAGTGGATCAGCGGGGGGTCGGGACGAGCAGTACTTC; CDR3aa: CASSGSAGGRDEQYF
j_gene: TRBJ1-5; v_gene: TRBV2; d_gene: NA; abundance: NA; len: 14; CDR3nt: TGTGCCAGCAGTGAAGAGCGGGGTTACCAGCCCCAGCATTTT; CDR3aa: CASSEERGYQPQHF
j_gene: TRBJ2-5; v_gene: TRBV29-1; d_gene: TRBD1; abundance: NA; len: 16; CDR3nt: TGCAGCGTTGAAGATCCCGGGACAGGGGTTTTGGAGACCCAGTACTTC; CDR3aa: CSVEDPGTGVLETQYF
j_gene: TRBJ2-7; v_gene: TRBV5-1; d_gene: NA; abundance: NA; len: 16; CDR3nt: TGCGCCAGCAGCCAGGGCCTTGGGGGGTACGTCTACGAGCAGTACTTC; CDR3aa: CASSQGLGGYVYEQYF
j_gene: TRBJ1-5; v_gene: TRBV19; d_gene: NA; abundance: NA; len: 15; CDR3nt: TGTGCCAGTAGTATAGCCGTGCAGATGAATCAGCCCCAGCATTTT; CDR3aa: CASSIAVQMNQPQHF
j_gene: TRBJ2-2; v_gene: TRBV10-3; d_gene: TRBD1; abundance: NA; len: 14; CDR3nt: TGTGCCATCAGTTGGACAGGGGGCGGCGGGGAGCTGTTTTTT; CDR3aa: CAISWTGGGGELFF
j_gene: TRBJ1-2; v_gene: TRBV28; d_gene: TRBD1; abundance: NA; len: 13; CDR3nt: TGTGCCAGCAGTGCAGGGACAGGGTATGGCTACACCTTC; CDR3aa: CASSAGTGYGYTF
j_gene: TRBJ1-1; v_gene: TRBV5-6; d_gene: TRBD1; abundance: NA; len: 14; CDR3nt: TGTGCCAGCAGCCGTGTGCCCCAGGGGGGAGAAGCTTTCTTT; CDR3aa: CASSRVPQGGEAFF
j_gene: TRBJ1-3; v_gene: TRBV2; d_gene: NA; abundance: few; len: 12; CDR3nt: TGTGCCAGCAGTGTGGACAGAAACACCATATATTTT; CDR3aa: CASSVDRNTIYF
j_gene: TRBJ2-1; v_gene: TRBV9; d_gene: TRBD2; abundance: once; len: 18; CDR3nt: TGTGCCAGCAGCGCCACTAGCGGGGGCCACAAACTCTACAATGAGCAGTTCTTC; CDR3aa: CASSATSGGHKLYNEQFF
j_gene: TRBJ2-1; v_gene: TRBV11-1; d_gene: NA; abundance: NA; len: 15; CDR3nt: TGTGCCAGCACAGCCCGTAGAGGTTCGAATCGCGAGCAGTTCTTC; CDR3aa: CASTARRGSNREQFF
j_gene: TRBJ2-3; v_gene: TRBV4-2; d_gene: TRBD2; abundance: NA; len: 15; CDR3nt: TGTGCCAGCAGCCCCGGGACTAGCGGGGGGGGGACGCAGTATTTT; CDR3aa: CASSPGTSGGGTQYF
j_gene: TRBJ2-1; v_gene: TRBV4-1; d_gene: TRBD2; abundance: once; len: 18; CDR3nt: TGCGCCAGCAGCCGAGGACTAGCGGGGGGCAGCTCCTACAATGAGCAGTTCTTC; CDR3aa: CASSRGLAGGSSYNEQFF
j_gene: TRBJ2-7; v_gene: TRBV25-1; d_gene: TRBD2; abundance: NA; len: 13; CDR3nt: TGTGCCAGCAGTCGAGCGGGGGGGTGGGAGCAGTACTTC; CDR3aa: CASSRAGGWEQYF
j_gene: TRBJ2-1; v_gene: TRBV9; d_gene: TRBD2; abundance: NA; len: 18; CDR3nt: TGTGCCAGCAGCGAGATGCCGGGACTAGCGGGGTTGGCTAATGAGCAGTTCTTC; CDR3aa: CASSEMPGLAGLANEQFF
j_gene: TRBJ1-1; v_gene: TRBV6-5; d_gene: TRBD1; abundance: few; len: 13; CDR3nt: TGTGCCAGCACCGGGACAGGGGGCCCTGAAGCTTTCTTT; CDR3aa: CASTGTGGPEAFF
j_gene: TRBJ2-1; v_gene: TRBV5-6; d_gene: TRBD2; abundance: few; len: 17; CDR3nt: TGTGCCAGCAGCTACTGCAAGCGGGGGGCCTCCTACAATGAGCAGTTCTTC; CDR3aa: CASSYCKRGASYNEQFF
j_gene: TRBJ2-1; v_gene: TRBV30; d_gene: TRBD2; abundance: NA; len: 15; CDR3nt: TGTGCCTGGAGCCGCGGGGGTAGCTCCTACAATGAGCAGTTCTTC; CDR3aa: CAWSRGGSSYNEQFF
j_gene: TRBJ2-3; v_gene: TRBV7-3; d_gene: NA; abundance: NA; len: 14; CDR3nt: TGTGCCAGCAGCTCTTTAGGAAGCGCAGATACGCAGTATTTT; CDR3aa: CASSSLGSADTQYF
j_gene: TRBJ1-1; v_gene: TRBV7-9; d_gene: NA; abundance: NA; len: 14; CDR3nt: TGTGCCAGCAGCTTAGTCTCCAGTCTCACTGAAGCTTTCTTT; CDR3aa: CASSLVSSLTEAFF
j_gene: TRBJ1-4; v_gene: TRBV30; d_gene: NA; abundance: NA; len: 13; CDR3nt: TGTGCCTGCCGACCCGGAGCTAATGAAAAACTGTTTTTT; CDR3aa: CACRPGANEKLFF
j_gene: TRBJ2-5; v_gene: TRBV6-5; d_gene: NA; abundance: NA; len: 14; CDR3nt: TGTGCCAGCAGTTACTCGGAGGGTGGTCGGACCCAGTACTTC; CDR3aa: CASSYSEGGRTQYF
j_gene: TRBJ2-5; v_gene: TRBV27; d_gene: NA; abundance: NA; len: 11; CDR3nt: TGTGCCAGCACTTCCAATGAGGCCCAGTACTTC; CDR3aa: CASTSNEAQYF
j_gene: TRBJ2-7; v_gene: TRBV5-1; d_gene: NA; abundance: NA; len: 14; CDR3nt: TGTGCCAGCAGTTCGCAGACAGGAGTTGGCGAGCAGTACTTC; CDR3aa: CASSSQTGVGEQYF
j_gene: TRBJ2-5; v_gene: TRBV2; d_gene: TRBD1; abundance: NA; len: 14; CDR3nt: TGTGCCAGCGCCCCTCGACAGGGAGAGGCGACCCAGTACTTC; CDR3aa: CASAPRQGEATQYF
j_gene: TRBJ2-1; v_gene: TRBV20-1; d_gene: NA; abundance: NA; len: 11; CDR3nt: TGCAGTGCTAGACCGGGCCCTAGCAGGATCTTC; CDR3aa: CSARPGPSRIF
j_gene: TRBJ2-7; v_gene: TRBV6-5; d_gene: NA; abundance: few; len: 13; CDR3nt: TGTGCCAGCCGGGACAAGAATGGGCACGAGCAGTACTTC; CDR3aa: CASRDKNGHEQYF
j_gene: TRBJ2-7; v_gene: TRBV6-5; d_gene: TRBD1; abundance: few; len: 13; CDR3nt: TGTGCCAGCAGTTCAGGGGGTCTCGACGAGCAGTACTTC; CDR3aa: CASSSGGLDEQYF
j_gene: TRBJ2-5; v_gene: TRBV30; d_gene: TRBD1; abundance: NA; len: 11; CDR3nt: TGTGCCTGGAGTGGACAGGGACCGCAGTACTTC; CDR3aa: CAWSGQGPQYF
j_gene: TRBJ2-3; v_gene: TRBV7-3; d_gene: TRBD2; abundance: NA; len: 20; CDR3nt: TGTGCCAGCAGCCCAAGAGGGGCGCGGGGGGGCCTAACTAGCACAGATACGCAGTATTTT; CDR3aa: CASSPRGARGGLTSTDTQYF
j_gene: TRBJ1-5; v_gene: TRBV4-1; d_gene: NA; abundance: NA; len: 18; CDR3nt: TGCGCCAGCAGCCAAGAACTTCCGGGGAACCTACGCAATCAGCCCCAGCATTTT; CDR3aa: CASSQELPGNLRNQPQHF
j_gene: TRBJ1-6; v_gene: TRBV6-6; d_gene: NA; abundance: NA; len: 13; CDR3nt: TGTGCCAGCAGCCCCGGGTGGAATTCACCCCTCCACTTT; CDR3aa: CASSPGWNSPLHF
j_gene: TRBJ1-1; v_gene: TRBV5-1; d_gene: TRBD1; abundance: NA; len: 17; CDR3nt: TGCGCCAGCAGCTCTGGGACAGGGGGTTCGATGAACACTGAAGCTTTCTTT; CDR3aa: CASSSGTGGSMNTEAFF
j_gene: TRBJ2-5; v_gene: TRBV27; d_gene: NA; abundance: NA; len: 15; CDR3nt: TGTGCCAGCACGGGGGACAGTCGGGGCCAAGAGACCCAGTACTTC; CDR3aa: CASTGDSRGQETQYF
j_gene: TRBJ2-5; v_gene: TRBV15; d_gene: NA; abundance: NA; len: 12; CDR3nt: TGTGCCACCAGCAAAGCGGTTGGGGACCAGTACTTC; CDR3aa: CATSKAVGDQYF
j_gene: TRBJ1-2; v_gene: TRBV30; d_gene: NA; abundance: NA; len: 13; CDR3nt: TGTGCCTGGAGTGGAGACAGTAACTATGGCTACACCTTC; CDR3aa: CAWSGDSNYGYTF
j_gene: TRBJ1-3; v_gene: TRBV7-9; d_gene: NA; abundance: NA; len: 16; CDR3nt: TGTTCCAGCAGCTCGGCGTACAGAGGGTATGGAAACACCATATATTTT; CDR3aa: CSSSSAYRGYGNTIYF
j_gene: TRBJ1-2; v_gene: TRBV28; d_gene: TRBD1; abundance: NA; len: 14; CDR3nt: TGTGCCAGCAGTACCGACAGGGCAACGGGGGGCTACACCTTC; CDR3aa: CASSTDRATGGYTF
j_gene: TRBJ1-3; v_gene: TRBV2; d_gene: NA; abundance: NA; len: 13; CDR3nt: TGTGCCAGTGGACAGTCTTCTGGAAACACCATATATTTT; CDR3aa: CASGQSSGNTIYF
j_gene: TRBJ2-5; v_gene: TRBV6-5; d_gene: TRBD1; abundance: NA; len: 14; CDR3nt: TGTGCCACCACGATAGGGACAGGGGAAGAGACCCAGTACTTC; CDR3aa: CATTIGTGEETQYF
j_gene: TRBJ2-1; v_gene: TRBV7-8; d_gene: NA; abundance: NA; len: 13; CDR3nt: TGTGCCAGCAGCTTAGCGTGGGCAGGCCCCCAGTTCTTC; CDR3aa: CASSLAWAGPQFF
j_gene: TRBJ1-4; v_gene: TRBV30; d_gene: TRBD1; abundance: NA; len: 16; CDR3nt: TGTGCCTGGAGCGGACAGGCGGCTCCGACTAATGAAAAACTGTTTTTT; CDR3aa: CAWSGQAAPTNEKLFF